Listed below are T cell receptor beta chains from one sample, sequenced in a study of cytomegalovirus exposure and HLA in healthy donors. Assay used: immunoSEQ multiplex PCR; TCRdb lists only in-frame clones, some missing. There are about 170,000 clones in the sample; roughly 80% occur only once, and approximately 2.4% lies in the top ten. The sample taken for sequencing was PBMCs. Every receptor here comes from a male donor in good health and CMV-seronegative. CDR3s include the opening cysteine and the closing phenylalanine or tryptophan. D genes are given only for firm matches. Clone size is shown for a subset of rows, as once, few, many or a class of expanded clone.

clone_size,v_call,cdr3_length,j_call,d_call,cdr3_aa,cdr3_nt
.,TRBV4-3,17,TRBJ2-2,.,CASSQASGARVTGELFF,TGCGCCAGCAGCCAAGCCTCAGGGGCGCGAGTCACCGGGGAGCTGTTTTTT
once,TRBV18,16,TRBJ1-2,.,CASSPTGFSTNYGYTF,TGTGCCAGCTCACCGACAGGCTTTTCTACTAACTATGGCTACACCTTC
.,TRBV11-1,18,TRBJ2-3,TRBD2,CASSLGGGGGYYTDTQYF,TGTGCCAGCAGCTTAGGCGGGGGTGGGGGTTACTACACAGATACGCAGTATTTT
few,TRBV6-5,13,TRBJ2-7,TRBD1,CASRDRVLYEQYF,TGTGCCAGCAGGGACAGGGTCCTCTACGAGCAGTACTTC
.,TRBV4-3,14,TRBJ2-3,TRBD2,CASTPGLARDTQYF,TGCGCCAGCACTCCGGGACTAGCGAGAGATACGCAGTATTTT
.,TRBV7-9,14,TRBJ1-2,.,CASSLTGSNYGYTF,TGTGCCAGCAGCTTAACAGGTTCTAACTATGGCTACACCTTC
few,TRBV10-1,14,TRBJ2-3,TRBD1,CASGPGQLTDTQYF,TGCGCCAGCGGGCCGGGACAGCTCACAGATACGCAGTATTTT
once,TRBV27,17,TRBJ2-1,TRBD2,CASTAAGGPRSYNEQFF,TGTGCCAGCACCGCGGCGGGGGGGCCACGCTCCTACAATGAGCAGTTCTTC
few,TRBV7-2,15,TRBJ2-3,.,CASSPDYLSTDTQYF,TGTGCCAGCAGCCCGGACTACCTTAGCACAGATACGCAGTATTTT
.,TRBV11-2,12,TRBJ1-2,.,CASSFFGDGYTF,TGTGCCAGCAGCTTCTTCGGGGATGGCTACACCTTC